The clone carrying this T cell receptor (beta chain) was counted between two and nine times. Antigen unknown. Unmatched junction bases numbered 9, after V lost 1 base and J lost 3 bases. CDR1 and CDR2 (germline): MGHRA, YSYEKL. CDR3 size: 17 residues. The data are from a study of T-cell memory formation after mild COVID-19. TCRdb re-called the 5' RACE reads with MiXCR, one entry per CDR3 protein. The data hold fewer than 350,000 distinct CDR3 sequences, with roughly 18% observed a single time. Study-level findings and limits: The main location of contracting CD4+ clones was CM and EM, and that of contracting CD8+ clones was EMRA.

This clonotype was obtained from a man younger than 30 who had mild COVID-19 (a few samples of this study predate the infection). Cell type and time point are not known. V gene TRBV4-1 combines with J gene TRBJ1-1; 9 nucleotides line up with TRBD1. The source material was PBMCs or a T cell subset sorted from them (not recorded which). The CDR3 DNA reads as TGCGCCAGCAGCCAAGTAAGATGGACAGGGGAACACACTGAAGCTTTCTTT. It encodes CASSQVRWTGEHTEAFF.